The source of this T cell receptor (beta chain) is a study of blood T cell repertoires in COVID-19. CDR3 length: 16 amino acids. The V end was cut by 3 bases, the J end by 0 bases, with 14 bases between. Germline V lookup: CDR1 KGHSH, CDR2 LQKENI. Produced via immunoSEQ multiplex PCR; TCRdb's table is partial and in-frame only. The data hold 200,000 to 250,000 clones, with about 90% observed a single time. This TCR derives from a woman in her twenties or thirties who had been exposed to COVID-19. Material: PBMCs or T cells enriched from blood (not recorded which). The chain recombines TRBV18 with TRBJ1-1; D gene unclear. CDR3 coding DNA: TGTGCCAGCTCACCCGGAGAGGGCGCCCTGAACACTGAAGCTTTCTTT. This codes for CASSPGEGALNTEAFF.